Following are 30 T cell receptor beta chains from one sample sequenced in a study of Graves' ophthalmopathy and Graves' hyperthyroidism. RNA transcripts yielded amplified TCR beta CDR3 regions. In the first round, RT-PCR was carried out with HTBI primers, and a multiplex PCR formed the second round. TCRdb independently ran MiXCR on the multiplex PCR reads; one entry per CDR3 protein. The repertoire includes a few hundred thousand distinct CDR3 sequences, about 15% of them detected once, and around 2.4% sits in the top ten. The specimen sequenced was peripheral blood. The receptors originated from an adult woman with stable Graves' hyperthyroidism.

This clonotype was counted a few times. V usage is TRBV5-6 and J usage is TRBJ2-7, with D unresolved. Trimming took 2 bases from V and 2 from J, leaving 11 bases between them. Per the germline V gene, CDR1 is SGHDT and CDR2 is YYEEEE. This CDR3 is built from 14 residues. This CDR3 reads CASSFIGSAYEQYF. CDR3 DNA sequence: TGTGCCAGCAGCTTCATCGGGTCGGCCTACGAGCAGTACTTC.

This clonotype has a count of ten or more. The junction differs from germline at one of its ends, possibly a read error. This chain connects TRBV7-2 to TRBJ1-2; D might be TRBD1 (6 bases). The CDR3 runs to 13 residues. The germline V gene has CDR1 SGHTA and CDR2 FQGNSA. The CDR3 DNA reads as TGTGCCAGCAGCTTAGCAGGGGGTTATGGCTACATCTTC. Amino acid sequence: CASSLAGGYGYIF.

This clonotype was picked up a small number of times. The chain joins TRBV7-9 to TRBJ2-7; D call uncertain. This CDR3 region has 13 residues. Germline loops: CDR1 SEHNR, CDR2 FQNEAQ (reference sequence). Trimming took off 1 base at V and 0 bases at J, with 4 bases between the two ends. The CDR3 loop is CASSLVPSYEQYF. As DNA, the CDR3 is TGTGCCAGCAGCTTAGTACCCTCCTACGAGCAGTACTTC.

This clonotype was counted at least ten times. This CDR3 reads CASSLEGSPLAKNIQYF. CDR3 DNA sequence: TGTGCCAGCAGTTTAGAGGGCAGCCCTTTGGCCAAAAACATTCAGTACTTC. The chain employs TRBV28 and TRBJ2-4, with TRBD2 as a possible D gene (5 bases). Germline V gene sequence: CDR1 MDHEN, CDR2 SYDVKM. This CDR3 is built from 17 residues. Trimming removed 2 bases from V and 1 base from J, with 15 bases in between. The full variable domain, completed using reference TRBV28 and TRBJ2-4, is DVKVTQSSRYLVKRTGEKVFLECVQDMDHENMFWYRQDPGLGLRLIYFSYDVKMKEKGDIPEGYSVSREKKERFSLILESASTNQTSMYLCASSLEGSPLAKNIQYFGAGTRLSVL.

The chain links TRBV6-2 or TRBV6-3 to TRBJ1-5, with TRBD1 identical over 9 bases. The CDR3 sequence is 17 residues long. CDR1 and CDR2 (germline): MNHEY, SVGEGT. V trimming: 4 bases; J trimming: 6 bases; junction bases outside the gene matches: 13. The CDR3 loop is CASSSAGRTGEVQPQHF. CDR3 in DNA: TGTGCCAGCAGTTCCGCTGGGAGGACAGGGGAGGTTCAGCCCCAGCATTTT.

The table lists this clonotype with many counts. The V and J genes are TRBV6-5 and TRBJ2-5, with unresolved D. In germline, CDR1 is MNHEY, CDR2 SVGAGI. The CDR3 has 17 amino acids. V was trimmed by 4 bases and J by 1 base, leaving 19 bases between them. The CDR3 bases are TGTGCCAGCAGTTCCGGTTACAGCAGTGTACCCCAAGAGACCCAGTACTTC. This translates into CASSSGYSSVPQETQYF.

This clonotype has only a few counts. The V and J genes are TRBV28 and TRBJ2-4; 10 positions match TRBD1. CDR3 length equals 21 residues. Germline CDR1 and CDR2: MDHEN and SYDVKM. V dropped 5 bases and J dropped 0; count of bases not matched to a gene: 19. CDR3 in DNA: TGTGCCAGCAGTCATGACAGGGGGCCGGGGAGGGGGATAATAGCCAAAAACATTCAGTACTTC. Translation: CASSHDRGPGRGIIAKNIQYF.

This clonotype was detected ten times or more. V and J are TRBV12-3 or TRBV12-4 and TRBJ1-1; D might be TRBD1 (5 bases). The CDR3 covers 15 residues. V was shortened by 5 bases and J by 0 bases, with 13 bases between the two germline ends. CDR3 amino acids: CASSPHRRMNTEAFF. DNA for the CDR3: TGTGCCAGCAGTCCCCACAGGCGAATGAACACTGAAGCTTTCTTT.

This clonotype was detected ten times or more. The chain has TRBV20-1 and TRBJ2-5; 7 nucleotides match TRBD2. Germline CDR1 is DFQATT and CDR2 is SNEGSKA (reference sequence). The CDR3 has 13 amino acids. After removal of 3 bases from V and 3 bases from J, the junction contained 4 bases not matched to a gene. The CDR3 region has the DNA TGCAGTGCTAGTGGGCTAGCGGAAGAGACCCAGTACTTC. Translating it yields CSASGLAEETQYF.

This clonotype was picked up many times. The chain uses TRBV28 and TRBJ2-2, with 12 nucleotides matching TRBD2. Germline CDR1 reads MDHEN; CDR2 reads SYDVKM. The CDR3 length is 21 residues. V lost 6 bases and J lost 2; bases outside the gene matches: 19. CDR3: CASRVRPGLAGTFFNTGELFF. The CDR3 DNA follows: TGTGCCAGCAGGGTTCGACCGGGACTAGCGGGTACTTTCTTCAACACCGGGGAGCTGTTTTTT.

As regards this clonotype: A junction boundary mismatches the germline segment, possibly from a read error. The chain recombines TRBV5-1 with TRBJ2-2, with 8 positions matching TRBD2. CDR3 length equals 16 residues. Germline loops: CDR1 SGHRS, CDR2 YFSETQ. The CDR3 DNA is TGCGCCAGCAGCTTGAGCGGGGGAGGGAACACCGGGGAGCTGTGTTTT. Translated: CASSLSGGGNTGELCF.

Remarks on this clonotype: One base away lies a much larger clone, so this may be a sequencing read error. The chain is built from TRBV18 and TRBJ2-7; D gene ambiguous. The CDR3 length is 14 residues. Germline CDR1 KGHSH, CDR2 LQKENI. The CDR3 spells CVSSPLAEDYEQYF. In DNA, the CDR3 is TGTGTCAGCTCACCACTGGCAGAAGACTACGAGCAGTACTTC.

This clonotype was seen at least ten times. V is TRBV12-3 or TRBV12-4 and J is TRBJ2-7; possibly TRBD1 for D (5 bases). CDR3 length: 13 residues. V gave up 5 bases and J gave up 4 bases, with 12 bases separating them. In nucleotides, the CDR3 is TGTGCCAGCAGTCGAGGACACCTATACGAGCAGTACTTC. Encoded protein: CASSRGHLYEQYF.

This clonotype showed up many times. The V call is TRBV12-3 or TRBV12-4, the J call TRBJ2-7, with TRBD1 matching 7 bases. J was trimmed by 2 bases and V by 3 bases; bases with no gene match: 4. CDR3 length equals 14 residues. CDR3 nucleotides: TGTGCCAGCAGTTTTGGGACAGATCCCTACGAGCAGTACTTC. Its protein product is CASSFGTDPYEQYF.

This clonotype was counted many times. The chain carries TRBV20-1 and TRBJ2-7; D uncertain. CDR3 length: 13 residues. Germline assignment: CDR1 DFQATT and CDR2 SNEGSKA (reference sequence). The V gene lost 1 base and the J gene lost 2 bases, with 9 bases spanning the gap. This CDR3 is CSARGELPYEQYF. The CDR3 DNA reads as TGCAGTGCTAGAGGGGAACTCCCCTACGAGCAGTACTTC.

This clonotype was seen ten or more times. The V call is TRBV11-2, the J call TRBJ2-7, with TRBD1 as a possible D gene (6 bases). CDR3 size: 16 residues. V lost 6 bases and J 1 base, leaving 19 bases between the germline ends. Germline CDR1 SGHAT, CDR2 FQNNGV. CDR3 sequence: CASSTASQDRSYEQYF. The CDR3 DNA sequence: TGTGCCAGCAGTACCGCATCACAGGACAGATCCTACGAGCAGTACTTC.

This clonotype was counted only a few times. This chain connects TRBV18 to TRBJ2-5, with no clear D. The CDR3 length is 15 residues. Germline lookup yields CDR1 KGHSH and CDR2 LQKENI. Trimming pared 2 bases from V and 5 bases from J, leaving 15 bases between. The CDR3 reads CASSPSVGSRETQYF. The CDR3 coding sequence is TGTGCCAGCTCACCATCGGTGGGAAGTCGGGAGACCCAGTACTTC.

This clonotype occurred many times. The chain employs TRBV19 and TRBJ2-2; maybe TRBD1 (5 bases). The CDR3 extends over 14 amino acids. V gave up 7 bases and J gave up 2 bases, with 11 bases separating them. Germline CDR1 is LNHDA and CDR2 is SQIVND (reference sequence). CDR3 coding DNA: TGTGCCAGTAATATGCAGGGAAACACCGGGGAGCTGTTTTTT. Translating it yields CASNMQGNTGELFF.

The V and J genes are TRBV12-3 or TRBV12-4 and TRBJ1-1; D is unresolved. This CDR3 has 12 amino acids. Deletions cut 4 bases from V and 3 bases from J, with 6 bases between. CDR3 residues: CASSSLDTEAFF. The CDR3 DNA sequence: TGTGCCAGCAGTTCTCTGGACACTGAAGCTTTCTTT.

V is TRBV18 and J is TRBJ2-7, with 9 bases matching TRBD1. V trimming: 0 bases; J trimming: 6 bases; junction bases outside the gene matches: 12. From germline, CDR1 is KGHSH and CDR2 LQKENI. The CDR3 runs 17 residues. The CDR3, as DNA: TGTGCCAGCTCACCACCCGGCAAGGGACAGGGAGGTGTCGAGCAGTACTTC. This codes for CASSPPGKGQGGVEQYF.

This clonotype was counted a single time. The CDR3 nucleotides are TGCAGTGCTACAGGGCTAGCGGGAGGCGAGCAGTACTTC. Its translation: CSATGLAGGEQYF. The chain uses TRBV20-1 and TRBJ2-7; the match to TRBD2 covers 11 bases. Germline loops: CDR1 DFQATT, CDR2 SNEGSKA (reference sequence). This CDR3 is 13 amino acids long. V was clipped by 4 bases and J by 6 bases; unmatched bases: 5.

This clonotype appeared many times. This rearrangement joins TRBV12-3 or TRBV12-4 to TRBJ2-7; D not resolved. This CDR3 is built from 12 residues. Trimming shortened V by 3 bases and J by 4 bases, and 7 bases separated the two germline ends. The DNA for the CDR3 is TGTGCCAGCAGTTTGTTTGGATACGAGCAGTACTTC. This sequence encodes CASSLFGYEQYF.

On this clonotype itself: A single base separates this from a much larger clone, so it may be a read error. The chain employs TRBV12-3 or TRBV12-4 and TRBJ2-5; 10 bases align to TRBD2. The CDR3 extends over 14 amino acids. CDR3 residues: CAISSSGSLETQYF. The DNA of the CDR3 is TGTGCCATCAGTTCTAGCGGGAGTTTAGAGACCCAGTACTTC.

This clonotype appeared many times. The rearrangement links TRBV28 to TRBJ1-6, with D maybe TRBD1 (6 bases). This CDR3 region has 15 residues. CDR1 and CDR2 from the germline V gene are MDHEN and SYDVKM. The germline V and J ends were trimmed by 3 bases and 5 bases, with 11 bases remaining between them. As DNA, the CDR3 is TGTGCCAGCAGTTTCGATTACAGGGATAATTCACCCCTCCACTTT. Its translation is CASSFDYRDNSPLHF. Together with reference TRBV28 and TRBJ1-6, the CDR3 gives the full variable domain: DVKVTQSSRYLVKRTGEKVFLECVQDMDHENMFWYRQDPGLGLRLIYFSYDVKMKEKGDIPEGYSVSREKKERFSLILESASTNQTSMYLCASSFDYRDNSPLHFGNGTRLTVT.

This clonotype was recorded many times. V and J are TRBV9 and TRBJ1-1, with D possibly TRBD1 on 5 matching bases. This CDR3 spans 14 amino acids. Germline-derived CDR1 and CDR2 are SGDLS and YYNGEE. V was shortened by 0 bases and J by 6 bases, with 12 bases between the two germline ends. The CDR3 loop is CASSVGLTGPEAFF. CDR3 bases: TGTGCCAGCAGCGTAGGCCTAACGGGGCCTGAAGCTTTCTTT.

This chain joins TRBV6-1 and TRBJ2-5; no firm D call. Germline CDR1 and CDR2: MNHNS and SASEGT. The CDR3 covers 13 residues. Between the trimmed V and J ends, which lost 4 bases and 1 base, there was a span of 7 bases. In nucleotides, the CDR3 is TGTGCCAGCAGTGCGGAGTTCCAAGAGACCCAGTACTTC. It yields the protein CASSAEFQETQYF.

This clonotype was recorded at least ten times. The chain has TRBV28 and TRBJ2-7, with 11 bases lining up with TRBD2. Germline lookup yields CDR1 MDHEN and CDR2 SYDVKM. The ends lost 4 bases at V and 7 bases at J; junction bases unmatched: 9. This CDR3 region has 15 residues. The DNA for the CDR3 is TGTGCCAGCAGTTGGATACTAGCGGGAGCGCGGGAGCAGTACTTC. It encodes CASSWILAGAREQYF.

This clonotype was recorded many times. V gene TRBV28 combines with J gene TRBJ1-6; D gene uncertain. The CDR3 totals 16 residues. Trimming removed 5 bases from V and 5 bases from J, with 16 bases in between. The germline gives CDR1 MDHEN, CDR2 SYDVKM. The CDR3 nucleotides read TGTGCCAGCAGTCCGATGACCGGGGTCCATAATTCACCCCTCCACTTT. Protein sequence: CASSPMTGVHNSPLHF. The entire variable domain, with the rest obtained from reference TRBV28 and TRBJ1-6, is as follows: DVKVTQSSRYLVKRTGEKVFLECVQDMDHENMFWYRQDPGLGLRLIYFSYDVKMKEKGDIPEGYSVSREKKERFSLILESASTNQTSMYLCASSPMTGVHNSPLHFGNGTRLTVT.

This clonotype was recorded at least ten times. The rearrangement joins TRBV27 to TRBJ2-2; no firm D call. CDR3 length: 16 residues. The germline V gene has CDR1 MNHEY and CDR2 SMNVEV (reference sequence). V shed 6 bases and J shed 0 bases, with 14 bases lying between them. DNA of the CDR3: TGTGCCAGCAGCCCCCTGAGCATCGCGAACACCGGGGAGCTGTTTTTT. As protein: CASSPLSIANTGELFF.

This clonotype was counted ten times or more. The rearrangement uses TRBV5-4 and TRBJ1-2; 8 bases are shared with TRBD1. The CDR3 contains 15 residues. Unmatched junction bases numbered 6, after V lost 4 bases and J lost 1 base. Germline values: CDR1 SGHNT, CDR2 YYREEE (reference sequence). The CDR3, as DNA: TGTGCCAGCAGCCTACAGGGGGAGGGTAACTATGGCTACACCTTC. Its protein product is CASSLQGEGNYGYTF.